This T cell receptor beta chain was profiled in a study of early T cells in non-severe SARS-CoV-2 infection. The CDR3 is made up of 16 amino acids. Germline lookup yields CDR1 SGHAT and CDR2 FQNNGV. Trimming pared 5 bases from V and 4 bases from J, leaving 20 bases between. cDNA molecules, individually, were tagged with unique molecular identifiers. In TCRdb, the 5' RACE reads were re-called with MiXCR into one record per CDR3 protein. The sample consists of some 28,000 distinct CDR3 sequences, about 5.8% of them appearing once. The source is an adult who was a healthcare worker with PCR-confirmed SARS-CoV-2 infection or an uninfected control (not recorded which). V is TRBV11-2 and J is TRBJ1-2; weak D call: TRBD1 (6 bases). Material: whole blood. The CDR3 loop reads CASSTPQGRIPYGYTF. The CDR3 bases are TGTGCCAGCAGCACACCACAGGGACGGATACCCTATGGCTACACCTTC.